These 32 T cell receptor beta chains share one sample of origin, sequenced in a study of OX40 agonist ivuxolimab in advanced cancers. The repertoire was sequenced with immunoSEQ multiplex PCR; TCRdb's copy has only in-frame clones and lacks some. This table has tens of thousands of clones, 80% appearing once. The material sequenced was CD4+ or CD8+ T cells sorted from blood, taken in a trial of the OX40 agonist ivuxolimab. Every receptor here comes from an adult with an advanced solid tumor such as melanoma, head and neck, liver or kidney cancer.

The rearrangement joins TRBV27 to TRBJ2-1; possible D gene TRBD1, 5 bases. Per the germline V gene, CDR1 is MNHEY and CDR2 is SMNVEV (reference sequence). The CDR3 spans 12 residues. V lost 6 bases and J 8 bases, leaving 11 bases between the germline ends. DNA for the CDR3: TGTGCCAGCAGCAGGGTTTGGGATGAGCAGTTCTTC. Its protein product is CASSRVWDEQFF.

V is TRBV6-1 and J is TRBJ1-2; weak D call: TRBD1 (5 bases). Germline V gene data show CDR1 as MNHNS and CDR2 as SASEGT. V was cut by 5 bases and J by 2 bases, with 9 bases left in between. This CDR3 contains 13 residues. The CDR3 region has the DNA TGTGCCAGCAGTCAAACAGGCAACTATGGCTACACCTTC. This encodes CASSQTGNYGYTF.

The chain recombines TRBV30 with TRBJ2-7, with 7 bases identical to TRBD2. This CDR3 has 13 amino acids. CDR1 and CDR2 from the germline V gene are GTSNPN and SVGIG (reference sequence). The V segment lost 4 bases and the J segment 4 bases; nucleotides outside the gene matches: 7. The CDR3, as DNA: TGTGCCTGGACGGGGGGACTACAGTACGAGCAGTACTTC. Translation gives CAWTGGLQYEQYF. Complete variable domain (other parts from reference TRBV30 and TRBJ2-7): SQTIHQWPATLVQPVGSPLSLECTVEGTSNPNLYWYRQAAGRGLQLLFYSVGIGQISSEVPQNLSASRPQDRQFILSSKKLLLSDSGFYLCAWTGGLQYEQYFGPGTRLTVT.

This clone was seen just once. The V and J genes are TRBV7-2 and TRBJ2-2; possibly TRBD2 for D (7 bases). Trimming shortened V by 4 bases and J by 4 bases, and 19 bases separated the two germline ends. The CDR3 is 17 residues long. Germline CDR1 and CDR2: SGHTA and FQGNSA. The CDR3 coding sequence is TGTGCCAGCAGCTCCCCTGTTGGGGGGGCCAGCACCGGGGAGCTGTTTTTT. Protein sequence: CASSSPVGGASTGELFF.

V usage is TRBV2 and J usage is TRBJ2-1, with 12 bases aligning to TRBD2. V was pared by 4 bases and J by 0 bases, with 7 bases of the junction left unmatched. Germline V gene data show CDR1 as SNHLY and CDR2 as FYNNEI. The CDR3 is 18 residues long. The CDR3, as DNA: TGTGCCAGCAGTGCGACTAGCGGGGGTCCCCGCTCCTACAATGAGCAGTTCTTC. As protein: CASSATSGGPRSYNEQFF.

This chain joins TRBV5-6 and TRBJ2-7, with TRBD2 as a possible D gene (6 bases). The germline V and J ends were trimmed by 0 bases and 13 bases, with 17 bases remaining between them. The germline V gene encodes CDR1 SGHDT and CDR2 YYEEEE. There are 13 residues in the CDR3. CDR3 protein: CASSLGAEQGGYF. The CDR3, as DNA: TGTGCCAGCAGCTTGGGGGCTGAGCAGGGAGGATACTTC.

The chain uses TRBV10-3 and TRBJ2-1, with 9 bases aligning to TRBD2. The V gene end was trimmed by 0 bases and the J gene end by 10 bases; junction bases not matched to a gene: 4. The CDR3 has 14 residues. The germline V gene has CDR1 ENHRY and CDR2 SYGVKD. CDR3 coding DNA: TGTGCCATCAGTGAGTCGCTAGCGGGGAACGAGCAGTTCTTC. Residues: CAISESLAGNEQFF.

J is TRBJ2-3 and V is TRBV30, with TRBD2 identical over 9 bases. Germline V gene lookup returns CDR1 GTSNPN and CDR2 SVGIG (reference sequence). The CDR3 covers 15 residues. The V and J ends lost 0 bases and 2 bases, in that order; junction bases with no gene match: 3. The CDR3 spells CAWSVLAGITDTQYF. The CDR3 DNA is TGTGCCTGGAGTGTTCTAGCGGGGATCACAGATACGCAGTATTTT.

CDR3: CASSRGQRGGYTF. DNA of the CDR3: TGTGCCAGTAGCAGGGGACAGCGGGGAGGCTACACCTTC. The chain combines TRBV19 with TRBJ1-2; 7 positions agree with TRBD1. Per germline, CDR1 LNHDA and CDR2 SQIVND (reference sequence). The CDR3 sequence is 13 residues long. V lost 6 bases to trimming and J lost 8 bases; unmatched junction nucleotides: 9.

CDR3 DNA: TGTGCCAGCAGCGTAGTCGCTAGCGGGGGCTACACAGATACGCAGTATTTT. Residues: CASSVVASGGYTDTQYF. V usage is TRBV9 and J usage is TRBJ2-3, with 10 bases that match TRBD2. The CDR3 extends over 17 amino acids. Germline trimming cut 0 bases from V and 2 bases from J; bases unmatched to any gene: 6. The germline V gene has CDR1 SGDLS and CDR2 YYNGEE.

This clone was detected ten times or more. The V gene is TRBV30, the J gene TRBJ1-2; tentative D call: TRBD1 (6 bases). The CDR3 has 13 amino acids. Germline CDR1 reads GTSNPN; CDR2 reads SVGIG (reference sequence). V was clipped by 2 bases and J by 7 bases, with 14 bases between them. The CDR3 DNA is TGTGCCTGGAGTATACAGGGAGAGAGTGGCTACACCTTC. It specifies CAWSIQGESGYTF.

This chain uses TRBV2 with TRBJ2-2, with a tentative D call TRBD1 (6 bases). Trimming left V 5 bases short and J 6 bases short, with 10 bases between. Germline assignment: CDR1 SNHLY and CDR2 FYNNEI. The CDR3 loop spans 13 amino acids. The CDR3: CASSKGQPGELFF. The DNA of the CDR3 is TGTGCCAGCAGTAAGGGACAACCCGGGGAGCTGTTTTTT. The entire variable domain, with the rest obtained from reference TRBV2 and TRBJ2-2, is as follows: EPEVTQTPSHQVTQMGQEVILRCVPISNHLYFYWYRQILGQKVEFLVSFYNNEISEKSEIFDDQFSVERPDGSNFTLKIRSTKLEDSAMYFCASSKGQPGELFFGEGSRLTVL.

The J gene is TRBJ1-2, the V gene TRBV18, with 8 nucleotides matching TRBD1. The CDR3 is made up of 13 amino acids. The V gene's germline CDR1 is KGHSH and CDR2 LQKENI. V lost 6 bases to trimming and J lost 6 bases; unmatched junction nucleotides: 6. The CDR3: CASSPTGVDGYTF. CDR3 sequence (DNA): TGTGCCAGCTCCCCGACAGGGGTCGATGGCTACACCTTC.

There are a few counts of this clone. The CDR3 DNA is TGCGCCAGCAGCTTGGGCGTCCTAGCGGGGGCCCGGGAGACCCAGTACTTC. Residues: CASSLGVLAGARETQYF. The chain carries TRBV5-1 and TRBJ2-5, with 10 bases matching TRBD2. Germline-derived CDR1 and CDR2 are SGHRS and YFSETQ. The CDR3 extends over 17 amino acids. The ends lost 0 bases at V and 5 bases at J; junction bases unmatched: 10.

The rearrangement joins TRBV28 to TRBJ2-7, with TRBD1 as a possible D gene (6 bases). Trimming pared 5 bases from V and 2 bases from J, leaving 10 bases between. The germline gives CDR1 MDHEN, CDR2 SYDVKM. CDR3 length equals 13 residues. The CDR3 region is CASSLDRAYEQYF. DNA of the CDR3: TGTGCCAGCAGTCTGGACAGAGCCTACGAGCAGTACTTC.

This clone was picked up one time. The chain has TRBV6-5 and TRBJ2-3; 9 nucleotides align to TRBD1. CDR1 and CDR2 from the germline V gene are MNHEY and SVGAGI. V shed 6 bases, J shed 10 bases, and the junction held 14 bases outside the gene matches. The CDR3 loop spans 15 amino acids. The CDR3 DNA reads TGTGCCAGCAGCCTGGACAGGGGAACCGTTAATTCGCAGTATTTT. It codes for CASSLDRGTVNSQYF.

The chain couples TRBV15 to TRBJ2-7; 8 nucleotides line up with TRBD1. CDR3 size: 14 residues. Germline loops: CDR1 LNHNV, CDR2 YYDKDF (reference sequence). Germline trimming cut 0 bases from V and 7 bases from J; bases unmatched to any gene: 5. The CDR3 DNA is TGTGCCACCAGCAGAGATCCAAGGACAGGGGAGCAGTACTTC. Protein: CATSRDPRTGEQYF. Full variable domain (outside the CDR3, taken from reference TRBV15 and TRBJ2-7): DAMVIQNPRYQVTQFGKPVTLSCSQTLNHNVMYWYQQKSSQAPKLLFHYYDKDFNNEADTPDNFQSRRPNTSFCFLDIRSPGLGDTAMYLCATSRDPRTGEQYFGPGTRLTVT.

The V call is TRBV10-3, the J call TRBJ1-2; D is perhaps TRBD1 (5 bases). The CDR3 length is 12 residues. V lost 3 bases, J lost 6 bases, and 8 bases lay in between. Germline V gives CDR1 ENHRY, CDR2 SYGVKD. Here the CDR3 DNA reads TGTGCCATCAGTGACCGGGGGAATGGCTACACCTTC. This gives the protein CAISDRGNGYTF.

The chain uses TRBV4-1 and TRBJ1-6, with unresolved D. The V gene lost 4 bases and the J gene lost 8 bases, with 12 bases spanning the gap. The germline gives CDR1 MGHRA, CDR2 YSYEKL. The CDR3 spans 14 residues. DNA of the CDR3: TGCGCCAGCAGCCCCCCCGGACGGGATTCACCCCTCCACTTT. Encoded protein: CASSPPGRDSPLHF.

This sequence joins TRBV11-2 and TRBJ1-5; 9 bases fit TRBD1. Per germline, CDR1 SGHAT and CDR2 FQNNGV. V dropped 5 bases and J dropped 7; count of bases not matched to a gene: 6. The CDR3 has 14 amino acids. The CDR3 region has the DNA TGTGCCAGCAGCATAAGACAGGGGGGGCAGCCCCAGCATTTT. Protein: CASSIRQGGQPQHF.

The V gene is TRBV7-8, the J gene TRBJ1-2; D gene unclear. CDR1 is SGHVS and CDR2 is FQNEAQ in the germline V gene. The CDR3 runs to 14 residues. V gave up 5 bases and J gave up 0 bases, with 10 bases separating them. The CDR3 loop is CASSGPPPNYGYTF. CDR3 DNA: TGTGCCAGCAGCGGCCCTCCTCCTAACTATGGCTACACCTTC.

The chain uses TRBV4-1 and TRBJ2-7, with D maybe TRBD1 (6 bases). This CDR3 contains 17 residues. V lost 3 bases, J lost 6 bases, and 24 bases lay in between. Germline V CDR1 and CDR2: MGHRA, YSYEKL. The CDR3 sequence is CASSQALFGDNLREQYF. The CDR3 DNA reads as TGCGCCAGCAGCCAGGCCCTCTTTGGGGACAACCTACGCGAGCAGTACTTC.

The V and J genes are TRBV7-9 and TRBJ2-3; D perhaps matches TRBD2 (6 bases). Germline CDR1 SEHNR, CDR2 FQNEAQ (reference sequence). CDR3 length: 15 amino acids. V was cut by 1 base and J by 2 bases, with 10 bases left in between. The CDR3 nucleotides read TGTGCCAGCAGCTTAGATGCGGGGTTCACAGATACGCAGTATTTT. Its protein is CASSLDAGFTDTQYF.

The V and J genes are TRBV7-9 and TRBJ2-3; the D gene could be TRBD1 or TRBD2 (5 bases each). Germline V gene data show CDR1 as SEHNR and CDR2 as FQNEAQ (reference sequence). This CDR3 contains 15 residues. The germline V and J ends were trimmed by 0 bases and 8 bases, with 15 bases remaining between them. The CDR3 reads CASSLAGTNSGTQYF. CDR3 sequence (DNA): TGTGCCAGCAGCTTAGCCGGGACCAACAGTGGTACGCAGTATTTT.

V gene TRBV4-1 combines with J gene TRBJ2-2; 11 bases are a match to TRBD2. The germline CDR1 and CDR2 sequences are MGHRA and YSYEKL. The ends lost 0 bases at V and 5 bases at J; junction bases unmatched: 8. The CDR3 contains 18 residues. The CDR3: CASSQDSSGGAGTGELFF. Here the CDR3 DNA reads TGCGCCAGCAGCCAAGATAGTAGCGGGGGGGCTGGGACCGGGGAGCTGTTTTTT.

This clone has only one observation. J is TRBJ1-1 and V is TRBV5-6; D remains unclear. Per germline, CDR1 SGHDT and CDR2 YYEEEE. The CDR3 extends over 14 amino acids. V lost 0 bases to trimming and J lost 1 base, with 7 bases between them. The CDR3 loop is CASSLAKGNTEAFF. CDR3 DNA: TGTGCCAGCAGCTTGGCCAAAGGGAACACTGAAGCTTTCTTT.

This chain connects TRBV29-1 to TRBJ1-1; D unresolved. Germline CDR1 and CDR2: SQVTM and ANQGSEA. Trimming took 8 bases from V and 3 from J, leaving 10 bases between them. This CDR3 spans 11 amino acids. The CDR3 sequence: CSSRSDTEAFF. In nucleotides, the CDR3 is TGCAGCTCGAGGTCGGACACTGAAGCTTTCTTT.

This chain links TRBV6-5 with TRBJ1-3; D remains unclear. V was shortened by 6 bases and J by 3 bases, with 12 bases between the two germline ends. The CDR3 has 14 residues. Germline values: CDR1 MNHEY, CDR2 SVGAGI. This chain's CDR3 is CASSQQKGGNTIYF. The CDR3, as DNA: TGTGCCAGCAGCCAACAAAAGGGTGGAAACACCATATATTTT.

The J gene is TRBJ2-3, the V gene TRBV30, with 9 bases that match TRBD1. The CDR3 contains 14 residues. The germline CDR1 and CDR2 sequences are GTSNPN and SVGIG (reference sequence). Unmatched junction bases numbered 7, after V lost 5 bases and J lost 4 bases. The CDR3 loop is CAWLDRGSADTQYF. The DNA for the CDR3 is TGTGCCTGGCTTGACAGGGGGTCGGCAGATACGCAGTATTTT.

The chain combines TRBV27 with TRBJ2-4; D not resolved. In germline, CDR1 is MNHEY, CDR2 SMNVEV (reference sequence). The CDR3 length is 13 residues. V was shortened by 0 bases and J by 6 bases, with 6 bases between the two germline ends. The CDR3 sequence is CASSLSRVNIQYF. CDR3 coding DNA: TGTGCCAGCAGTTTATCCCGGGTAAACATTCAGTACTTC.

The chain couples TRBV18 to TRBJ2-5; D gene ambiguous. This CDR3 contains 15 residues. With 5 bases removed from V and 7 bases from J, the gap between germline ends came to 20 bases. The germline V gene encodes CDR1 KGHSH and CDR2 LQKENI. The CDR3 DNA reads TGTGCCAGCTCAGCCGTCGCGGATTATCGTGGGACCCAGTACTTC. It is translated as CASSAVADYRGTQYF.

This clone was picked up one time. The V gene is TRBV5-1, the J gene TRBJ1-1; tentative D call: TRBD1 (6 bases). V was clipped by 2 bases and J by 5 bases, with 16 bases between them. The CDR3 has 15 residues. In germline, CDR1 is SGHRS, CDR2 YFSETQ. CDR3 DNA: TGCGCCAGCAGCTTCGATGGGGGAGGGGGAACTGAAGCTTTCTTT. It yields the protein CASSFDGGGGTEAFF.